This T cell receptor (beta chain) was retrieved from a study of CD8+CD57+ T cells in acquired aplastic anemia. An expansion of CD8+CD57+ cells by flow cytometry had been shown in patients chosen for sequencing. TCR beta VDJ and CDR3 were profiled, and genomic DNA was the template. TCRdb ran MiXCR on the reads and lists one entry per CDR3 protein. Among 200,000 or so distinct CDR3 sequences listed, around 47% were seen once. The clonotype comes from a human donor with aplastic anemia. Sequencing was performed on sorted CD4+, CD8+, or CD8+CD57+ T cells (not recorded which) from PBMCs.

In DNA, the CDR3 is TGCGCCAGCAGTGGGGGGAGTGGGGCCAACGTCCTGACTTTC. Translating gives CASSGGSGANVLTF. The chain recombines TRBV10-2 with TRBJ2-6; possibly TRBD1 or TRBD2 for D (5 bases each). The CDR3 is 14 residues long. Deletions cut 4 bases from V and 3 bases from J, with 7 bases between. The germline V gene encodes CDR1 WSHSY and CDR2 SAAADI.